This T cell receptor beta chain was captured by sequencing in a study of shared clonotypes between healthy human individuals. Background on the study: Samples came from a couple of female and a few male donors aged 18 to 49. Plates per donor: three CD4 naive, three CD4 memory, two CD8 naive, one CD8 memory. Overall study findings and caveats: Collection of samples was limited to blood; tissue repertoires likely differ.

Profiled with immunoSEQ multiplex PCR; TCRdb holds only in-frame clones, not every one. There are a few million clones in the sample; roughly 93% occur only once, and around 1.7% lies in the top ten. A word on this clone: Its antigen is as yet unknown. Other DNA sequences of this sample code for an identical CDR3.

Terminally differentiated effector memory CD45RA+ cells were excluded from the naive CD8 cells, which were CD45RO-negative and positively selected for CCR7. The donors were adults (healthy and HIV-negative) with no recent acute infections or vaccinations. From germline, CDR1 is SGHDT and CDR2 YYEEEE. V was cut by 1 base and J by 4 bases, with 9 bases left in between. The length of the CDR3 is 13 residues. This clonotype was sampled from a man younger than 35 in good health. Some clones in this sample may be carry-over from other donors' samples. This rearrangement joins TRBV5-6 to TRBJ2-7, with D possibly matching TRBD1 (5 bases). The material sequenced was naive CD8+ T cells from PBMCs. The CDR3 bases are TGTGCCAGCAGCTTGATCTCAGGGTACGAGCAGTACTTC. This sequence encodes CASSLISGYEQYF.